The 12 T cell receptor beta chains in this list originate from one sample, sequenced in a study of blood T cell repertoires in COVID-19. Clones were read by immunoSEQ multiplex PCR, and TCRdb kept only the in-frame ones, dropping some. The sample holds some 450,000 clones; 70% to 90% are singletons and the top ten take approximately 12%. The sequenced sample was peripheral blood. The receptors shown here come from a woman between 45 and 60 years old with COVID-19, enrolled during active disease.

This sequence joins TRBV18 and TRBJ1-6; D not resolved. Trimming pared 3 bases from V and 2 bases from J, leaving 14 bases between. CDR3 length equals 17 residues. CDR1 is KGHSH and CDR2 is LQKENI in the germline V gene. The CDR3 nucleotides are TGTGCCAGCTCACCTGGAGCGACGAGAGCCTATAATTCACCCCTCCACTTT. This translates into CASSPGATRAYNSPLHF.

The chain carries TRBV11-2 and TRBJ2-1, with no clear D. V lost 3 bases to trimming and J lost 5 bases, with 5 bases between them. The CDR3 has 12 residues. Per germline, CDR1 SGHAT and CDR2 FQNNGV. CDR3 loop: CASSFPNNEQFF. The DNA of the CDR3 is TGTGCCAGCAGCTTTCCCAACAATGAGCAGTTCTTC.

The chain recombines TRBV2 with TRBJ1-1; D unresolved. The CDR3 is 12 amino acids. V lost 8 bases and J lost 0, with 7 bases in between. Per the germline V gene, CDR1 is SNHLY and CDR2 is FYNNEI. Here the CDR3 reads CASPGVNTEAFF. The DNA of the CDR3 is TGTGCCAGCCCGGGTGTGAACACTGAAGCTTTCTTT.

The chain recombines TRBV5-1 with TRBJ1-2; TRBD1 agrees at 7 bases. This CDR3 spans 14 amino acids. Per the germline V gene, CDR1 is SGHRS and CDR2 is YFSETQ. V lost 6 bases and J lost 4; bases outside the gene matches: 9. CDR3 sequence reads: CASTPGQSSYGYTF. In nucleotides, the CDR3 is TGCGCCAGCACCCCGGGACAGAGTTCCTATGGCTACACCTTC.

The rearrangement joins TRBV6-1 to TRBJ1-1, with D uncertain. Germline V gives CDR1 MNHNS, CDR2 SASEGT. The CDR3 contains 12 residues. V gave up 2 bases and J gave up 11 bases, with 12 bases separating them. In DNA form, the CDR3 reads TGTGCCAGCAGTGAACTTAGGGAGGGCGCTTTCTTT. This codes for CASSELREGAFF.

This clone has only one observation. The chain links TRBV19 to TRBJ1-1; 10 bases are shared with TRBD1. CDR3 size: 15 residues. J lost 5 bases, V lost 0 bases, and 3 bases had no gene match. The germline CDR1 and CDR2 sequences are LNHDA and SQIVND (reference sequence). The CDR3 DNA reads TGTGCCAGTAGTATAGATCGGACAGGGGGAACTGAAGCTTTCTTT. Amino acids: CASSIDRTGGTEAFF.

The sample holds one count of this clone. The V gene is TRBV19, the J gene TRBJ2-6; the match to TRBD2 covers 10 bases. CDR1 is LNHDA and CDR2 is SQIVND in the germline V gene (reference sequence). The CDR3 totals 17 residues. V lost 5 bases to trimming and J lost 0 bases; unmatched junction nucleotides: 4. The CDR3: CASSRLAGTSGANVLTF. The CDR3 nucleotides read TGTGCCAGTAGTCGACTAGCGGGTACCTCTGGGGCCAACGTCCTGACTTTC.

This chain joins TRBV5-4 and TRBJ2-3; 9 bases are a match to TRBD2. Trimming at V came to 4 bases and at J to 4 bases, leaving 10 bases not matched to a gene. This CDR3 comprises 16 residues. Germline V CDR1 and CDR2: SGHNT, YYREEE (reference sequence). In nucleotides, the CDR3 is TGTGCCAGCAGCAGGGGGGTAGCGGGGGAAGCAGATACGCAGTATTTT. The encoded protein is CASSRGVAGEADTQYF. Using reference TRBV5-4 and TRBJ2-3 for the parts outside the CDR3, the full variable domain is ETGVTQSPTHLIKTRGQQVTLRCSSQSGHNTVSWYQQALGQGPQFIFQYYREEENGRGNFPPRFSGLQFPNYSSELNVNALELDDSALYLCASSRGVAGEADTQYFGPGTRLTVL.

V usage is TRBV11-2 and J usage is TRBJ1-3; D uncertain. Trimming stripped 6 bases from V and 0 bases from J, with 12 bases between. There are 15 residues in the CDR3. Germline V gives CDR1 SGHAT, CDR2 FQNNGV. CDR3 sequence (DNA): TGTGCCAGCAGTCGCGGGGTCTACTCTGGAAACACCATATATTTT. Its translation is CASSRGVYSGNTIYF.

This rearrangement joins TRBV27 to TRBJ2-3; 7 bases are a match to TRBD2. The CDR3 consists of 17 residues. The trim removed 7 bases at V and 7 bases at J, leaving 20 bases unmatched. Germline-derived CDR1 and CDR2 are MNHEY and SMNVEV (reference sequence). CDR3 in amino acids: CASIHHSTSRGVYTQYF. The CDR3 DNA sequence: TGTGCCAGCATTCACCATTCGACTTCCCGGGGGGTTTATACGCAGTATTTT.

The chain recombines TRBV9 with TRBJ1-3, with D perhaps matching TRBD1 (5 bases). V was trimmed by 4 bases and J by 8 bases, leaving 19 bases between them. Germline assignment: CDR1 SGDLS and CDR2 YYNGEE. CDR3 length: 15 residues. The CDR3 nucleotides are TGTGCCAGCAGCACCCAGACTGCCGGAGGGGACACCATATATTTT. Translated: CASSTQTAGGDTIYF.

The chain couples TRBV4-1 to TRBJ2-7; 9 nucleotides match TRBD1. The V and J ends lost 8 bases and 3 bases, in that order; junction bases with no gene match: 5. Per the germline V gene, CDR1 is MGHRA and CDR2 is YSYEKL. There are 13 residues in the CDR3. This CDR3 reads CASGQGPLYEQYF. Written as DNA, the CDR3 is TGCGCCAGCGGACAGGGGCCACTCTACGAGCAGTACTTC.